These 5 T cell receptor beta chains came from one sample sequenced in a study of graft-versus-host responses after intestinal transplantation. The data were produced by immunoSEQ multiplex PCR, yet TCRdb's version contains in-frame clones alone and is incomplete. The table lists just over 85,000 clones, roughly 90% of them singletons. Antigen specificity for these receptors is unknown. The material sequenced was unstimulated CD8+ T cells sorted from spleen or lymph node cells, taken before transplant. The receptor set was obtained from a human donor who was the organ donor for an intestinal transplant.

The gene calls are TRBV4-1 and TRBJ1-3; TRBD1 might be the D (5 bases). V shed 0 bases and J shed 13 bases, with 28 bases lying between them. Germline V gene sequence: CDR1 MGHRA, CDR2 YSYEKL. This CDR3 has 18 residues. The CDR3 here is CASSQDLARSAGQAPIYF. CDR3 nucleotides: TGCGCCAGCAGCCAAGATCTAGCGCGGTCCGCGGGGCAGGCGCCGATATATTTT.

The CDR3 loop is CASLQGTAGAGELFF. In DNA form, the CDR3 reads TGTGCCTCGTTGCAAGGGACAGCGGGGGCCGGGGAGCTGTTTTTT. The chain has TRBV4-2 and TRBJ2-2; possible D gene TRBD2, 8 bases. Trimming cost V 11 bases and J 6 bases, with 22 bases left between them. This CDR3 is built from 15 residues. Germline assignment: CDR1 LGHNA and CDR2 YNFKEQ.

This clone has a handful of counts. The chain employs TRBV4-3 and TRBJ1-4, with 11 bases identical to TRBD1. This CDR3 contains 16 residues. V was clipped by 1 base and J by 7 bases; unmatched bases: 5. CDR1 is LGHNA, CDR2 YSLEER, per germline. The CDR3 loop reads CASSQGTGGGSEKLFF. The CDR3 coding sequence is TGCGCCAGCAGCCAAGGGACAGGGGGCGGGAGTGAAAAACTGTTTTTT.

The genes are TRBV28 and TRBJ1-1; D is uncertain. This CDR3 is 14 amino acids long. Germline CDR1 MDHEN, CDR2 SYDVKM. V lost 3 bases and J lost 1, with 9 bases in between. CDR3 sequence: CASSFRRENTEAFF. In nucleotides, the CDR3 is TGTGCCAGCAGTTTTCGACGGGAGAACACTGAAGCTTTCTTT.

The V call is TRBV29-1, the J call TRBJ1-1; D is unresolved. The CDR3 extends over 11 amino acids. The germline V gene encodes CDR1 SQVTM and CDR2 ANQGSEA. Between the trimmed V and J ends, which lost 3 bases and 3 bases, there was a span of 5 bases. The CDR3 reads CSVDRDTEAFF. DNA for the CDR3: TGCAGCGTTGATCGGGACACTGAAGCTTTCTTT.